This TCR beta chain was identified in a study of T-cell memory formation after mild COVID-19. Using its own MiXCR run on the 5' RACE reads, TCRdb lists one record per CDR3 protein. The sample gives 300,000 to 350,000 distinct CDR3 sequences, around 13% of which show up once; 20% to 25% is in the top ten. Germline CDR1 is SGHDT and CDR2 is YYEEEE. With 0 bases clipped from V and 3 bases from J, the junction kept 3 bases outside the gene matches. This CDR3 comprises 14 residues. The source of this sequence is a man aged 18 to 29 who had mild COVID-19 (a few samples of this study predate the infection). Cell type and time point are not known. The specimen sequenced was PBMCs or a T cell subset sorted from them (not recorded which). The rearrangement uses TRBV5-6 and TRBJ2-7, with 7 positions matching TRBD1. CDR3 DNA sequence: TGTGCCAGCAGCTTGGGCAGGGGGTACTACGAGCAGTACTTC. The encoded protein is CASSLGRGYYEQYF.